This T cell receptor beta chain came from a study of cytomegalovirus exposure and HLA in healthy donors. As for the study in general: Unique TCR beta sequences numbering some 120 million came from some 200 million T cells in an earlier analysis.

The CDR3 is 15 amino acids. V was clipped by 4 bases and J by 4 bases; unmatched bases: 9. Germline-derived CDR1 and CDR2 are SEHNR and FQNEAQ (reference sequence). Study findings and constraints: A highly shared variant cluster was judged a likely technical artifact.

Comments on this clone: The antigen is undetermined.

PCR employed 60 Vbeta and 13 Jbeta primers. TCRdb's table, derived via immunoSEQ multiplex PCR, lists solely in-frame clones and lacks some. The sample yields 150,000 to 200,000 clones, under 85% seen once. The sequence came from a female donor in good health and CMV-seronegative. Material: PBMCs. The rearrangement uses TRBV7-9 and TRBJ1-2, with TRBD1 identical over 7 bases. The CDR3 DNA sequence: TGTGCCAGCAGCTATTTCGGGACAGATACCTATGGCTACACCTTC. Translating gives CASSYFGTDTYGYTF.